These T cell receptor beta chains were read from a single sample in a study of blood T cell repertoires in COVID-19. Libraries were prepared by immunoSEQ multiplex PCR; TCRdb keeps only in-frame clonotypes and omits some of them. The sample consists of 180,000 or so clones, approximately 80% of them appearing once. The sequenced material came from PBMCs or T cells enriched from blood (not recorded which). These receptors all come from a woman aged 55 to 70 who had recovered from COVID-19. The CDR3 runs from the conserved cysteine through the conserved F or W. D genes are given only for firm matches. The size field is filled for only some rows; it gives once, few, many or a size class.

J,D,size,V,CDR3,DNA
TRBJ1-5,-,-,TRBV2,CASSLDSVGPQHF,TGTGCCAGCAGTTTGGACAGTGTAGGGCCCCAGCATTTT
TRBJ2-5,-,-,TRBV28,CASSIGGLLGETQYF,TGTGCCAGCAGCATCGGGGGGCTGCTCGGGGAGACCCAGTACTTC
TRBJ1-6,-,few,TRBV2,CASRTGPNSPLHF,TGTGCCAGCAGGACAGGCCCTAATTCACCCCTCCACTTT
TRBJ2-1,-,few,TRBV5-1,CASSPDRLNEQFF,TGCGCCAGCAGCCCCGACAGGCTCAATGAGCAGTTCTTC
TRBJ2-3,TRBD2,-,TRBV2,CASSDVAGGGDTQYF,TGTGCCAGCAGTGATGTAGCGGGAGGAGGAGATACGCAGTATTTT
TRBJ2-1,TRBD2,-,TRBV5-1,CASSWGLAGRNEQFF,TGCGCCAGCAGCTGGGGACTAGCGGGGAGGAATGAGCAGTTCTTC
TRBJ1-6,-,-,TRBV3-1/TRBV3-2,CASSQGANSPLHF,TGTGCCAGCAGCCAGGGGGCGAATTCACCCCTCCACTTT
TRBJ2-1,TRBD2,-,TRBV6-5,CASRGGSSSYNEQFF,TGTGCCAGCCGGGGGGGATCGAGCTCCTACAATGAGCAGTTCTTC
TRBJ2-1,TRBD2,-,TRBV2,CASRAGGGYNEQFF,TGTGCCAGCCGTGCGGGAGGGGGTTACAATGAGCAGTTCTTC
TRBJ2-2,TRBD2,-,TRBV5-1,CASSPRGGGPNGGELFF,TGCGCCAGCAGCCCGCGGGGCGGGGGGCCAAATGGCGGGGAGCTGTTTTTT
TRBJ1-5,-,-,TRBV28,CASSFWANQPQHF,TGTGCCAGCAGTTTCTGGGCTAATCAGCCCCAGCATTTT
TRBJ2-2,-,-,TRBV29-1,CSVGQSRTGELFF,TGCAGCGTTGGACAGTCTAGGACCGGGGAGCTGTTTTTT
TRBJ1-4,-,-,TRBV28,CASSVGAGGEKLFF,TGTGCCAGCAGTGTAGGAGCGGGGGGCGAAAAACTGTTTTTT
TRBJ2-7,-,-,TRBV11-1,CASSLTLRDTLDEQYF,TGTGCCAGCAGCTTAACTCTCCGGGACACGCTCGACGAGCAGTACTTC
TRBJ2-5,-,-,TRBV24-1,CATSDSQQDQETQYF,TGTGCCACCAGTGATTCACAGCAGGATCAAGAGACCCAGTACTTC
TRBJ1-6,TRBD1,-,TRBV7-9,CASSLTGQHNSPLHF,TGTGCCAGCAGCCTTACGGGACAGCATAATTCACCCCTCCACTTT
TRBJ2-7,TRBD2,-,TRBV7-2,CASSFDGTRSYEQYF,TGTGCCAGCAGCTTTGACGGGACTAGGTCCTACGAGCAGTACTTC
TRBJ2-7,TRBD1,-,TRBV18,CASSHDRGTYEQYF,TGTGCCAGCTCACACGACAGGGGAACCTACGAGCAGTACTTC
TRBJ2-7,-,-,TRBV6-5,CASEVGGANQEQYF,TGTGCCAGCGAGGTAGGGGGGGCCAATCAGGAGCAGTACTTC
TRBJ2-3,TRBD2,-,TRBV10-2,CASSLLADTDTQYF,TGCGCCAGCAGTTTACTAGCGGACACAGATACGCAGTATTTT
TRBJ2-1,TRBD2,-,TRBV6-2/TRBV6-3,CASSYRWAGGANEQFF,TGTGCCAGCAGTTACCGTTGGGCGGGAGGGGCGAATGAGCAGTTCTTC
TRBJ2-3,TRBD2,-,TRBV10-3,CAISDQVLAGGRGDTQYF,TGTGCCATCAGTGACCAGGTCCTAGCGGGGGGCAGGGGAGATACGCAGTATTTT
TRBJ1-2,TRBD1,-,TRBV5-1,CASSEPGQGYGYTF,TGCGCCAGCAGCGAACCGGGACAGGGCTATGGCTACACCTTC
TRBJ1-5,-,-,TRBV28,CASSLYWTAPNQPQHF,TGTGCCAGCAGTTTATATTGGACAGCGCCTAATCAGCCCCAGCATTTT
TRBJ2-1,TRBD2,-,TRBV5-1,CASSLGSGGRNEQFF,TGCGCCAGCAGCTTGGGGAGCGGGGGAAGAAATGAGCAGTTCTTC
TRBJ1-2,TRBD1,-,TRBV27,CASGTGNYGYTF,TGTGCCAGCGGGACAGGGAACTATGGCTACACCTTC
TRBJ2-3,TRBD2,-,TRBV7-9,CASSKRGLGADTQYF,TGTGCCAGCAGCAAGCGGGGGTTAGGTGCAGATACGCAGTATTTT
TRBJ2-5,TRBD2,few,TRBV10-1,CASSASGLAQETQYF,TGCGCCAGCAGTGCCTCTGGACTAGCGCAAGAGACCCAGTACTTC
TRBJ1-4,-,-,TRBV2,CASSEGRPINEKLFF,TGTGCCAGCAGTGAGGGGCGGCCCATTAATGAAAAACTGTTTTTT